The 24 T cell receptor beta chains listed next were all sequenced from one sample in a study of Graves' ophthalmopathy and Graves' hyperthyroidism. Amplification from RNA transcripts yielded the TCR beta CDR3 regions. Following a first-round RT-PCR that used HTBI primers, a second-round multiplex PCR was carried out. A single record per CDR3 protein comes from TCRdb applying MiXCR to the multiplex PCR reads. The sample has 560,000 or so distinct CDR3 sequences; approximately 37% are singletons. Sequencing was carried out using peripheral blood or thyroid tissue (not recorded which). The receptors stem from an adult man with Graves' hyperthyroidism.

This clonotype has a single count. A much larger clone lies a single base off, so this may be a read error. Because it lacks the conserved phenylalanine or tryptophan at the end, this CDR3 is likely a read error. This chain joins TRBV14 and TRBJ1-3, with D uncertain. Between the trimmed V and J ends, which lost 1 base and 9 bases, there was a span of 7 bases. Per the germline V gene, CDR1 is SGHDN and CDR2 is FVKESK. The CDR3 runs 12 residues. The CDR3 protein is CASSQVVGTIYS. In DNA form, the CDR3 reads TGTGCCAGCAGCCAAGTTGTGGGCACCATATATTCT.

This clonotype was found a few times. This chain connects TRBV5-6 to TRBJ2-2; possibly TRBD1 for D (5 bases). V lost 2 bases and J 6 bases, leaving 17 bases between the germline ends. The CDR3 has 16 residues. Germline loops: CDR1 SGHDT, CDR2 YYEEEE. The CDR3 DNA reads TGTGCCAGCAGCTTAACAGGTTATTCCGCCGCCGGGGAGCTGTTTTTT. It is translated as CASSLTGYSAAGELFF.

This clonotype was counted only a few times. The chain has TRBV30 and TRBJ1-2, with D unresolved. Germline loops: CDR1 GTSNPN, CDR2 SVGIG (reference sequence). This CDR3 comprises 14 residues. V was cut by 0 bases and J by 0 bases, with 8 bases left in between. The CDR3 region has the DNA TGTGCCTGGAGTGTAGGCAACGCTAACTATGGCTACACCTTC. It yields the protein CAWSVGNANYGYTF.

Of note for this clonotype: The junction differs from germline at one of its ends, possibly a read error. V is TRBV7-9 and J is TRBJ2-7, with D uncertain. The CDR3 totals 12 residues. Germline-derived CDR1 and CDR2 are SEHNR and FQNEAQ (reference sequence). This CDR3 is CAGSLGFREQYF. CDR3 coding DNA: TGTGCCGGCAGCTTAGGGTTCCGCGAGCAGTACTTC. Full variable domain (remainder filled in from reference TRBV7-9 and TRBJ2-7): DTGVSQNPRHKITKRGQNVTFRCDPISEHNRLYWYRQTLGQGPEFLTYFQNEAQLEKSRLLSDRFSAERPKGSFSTLEIQRTEQGDSAMYLCAGSLGFREQYFGPGTRLTVT.

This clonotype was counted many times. The CDR3 spells CSARPDRGDNEKLFF. In nucleotides, the CDR3 is TGCAGTGCTCGCCCCGACAGGGGGGATAATGAAAAACTGTTTTTT. V usage is TRBV20-1 and J usage is TRBJ1-4; 9 bases are shared with TRBD1. V shed 5 bases and J 4 bases; nucleotides not matched to a gene: 8. This CDR3 region has 15 residues. CDR1 is DFQATT, CDR2 SNEGSKA, per germline (reference sequence).

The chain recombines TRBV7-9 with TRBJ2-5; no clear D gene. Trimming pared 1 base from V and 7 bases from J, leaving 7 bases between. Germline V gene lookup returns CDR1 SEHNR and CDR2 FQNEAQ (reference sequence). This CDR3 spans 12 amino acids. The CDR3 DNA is TGTGCCAGCAGCTTAGGGGTCGGGACCCAGTACTTC. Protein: CASSLGVGTQYF.

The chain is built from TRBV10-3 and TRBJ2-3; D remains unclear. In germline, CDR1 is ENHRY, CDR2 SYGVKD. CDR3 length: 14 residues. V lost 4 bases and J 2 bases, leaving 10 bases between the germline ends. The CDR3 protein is CAISVSQSTDTQYF. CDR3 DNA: TGTGCCATCAGTGTATCCCAGTCCACAGATACGCAGTATTTT.

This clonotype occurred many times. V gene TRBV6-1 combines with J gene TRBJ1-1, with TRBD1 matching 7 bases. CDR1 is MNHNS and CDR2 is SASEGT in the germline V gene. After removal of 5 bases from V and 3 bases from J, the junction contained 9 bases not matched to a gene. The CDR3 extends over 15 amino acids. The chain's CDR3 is CASSSDRDDYTEAFF. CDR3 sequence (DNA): TGTGCCAGCAGTTCCGACAGGGATGATTACACTGAAGCTTTCTTT.

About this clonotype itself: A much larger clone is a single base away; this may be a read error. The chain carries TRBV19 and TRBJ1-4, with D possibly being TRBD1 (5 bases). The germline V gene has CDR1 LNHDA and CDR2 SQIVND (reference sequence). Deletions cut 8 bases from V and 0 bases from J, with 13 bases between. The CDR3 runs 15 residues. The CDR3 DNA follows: TGTGCCAGTCCTCGGACACTGACAACTAATGAAAAACTGTTTTTT. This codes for CASPRTLTTNEKLFF. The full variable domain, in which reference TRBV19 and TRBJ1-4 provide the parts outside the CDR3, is DGGITQSPKYLFRKEGQNVTLSCEQNLNHDAMYWYRQDPGQGLRLIYYSQIVNDFQKGDIAEGYSVSREKKESFPLTVTSAQKNPTAFYLCASPRTLTTNEKLFFGSGTQLSVL.

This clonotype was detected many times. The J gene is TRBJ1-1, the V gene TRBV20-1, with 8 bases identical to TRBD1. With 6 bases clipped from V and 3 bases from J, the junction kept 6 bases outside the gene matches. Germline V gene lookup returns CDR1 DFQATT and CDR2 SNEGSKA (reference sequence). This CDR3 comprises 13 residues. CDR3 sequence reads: CSALGQAYTEAFF. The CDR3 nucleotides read TGCAGTGCGCTGGGACAGGCGTACACTGAAGCTTTCTTT.

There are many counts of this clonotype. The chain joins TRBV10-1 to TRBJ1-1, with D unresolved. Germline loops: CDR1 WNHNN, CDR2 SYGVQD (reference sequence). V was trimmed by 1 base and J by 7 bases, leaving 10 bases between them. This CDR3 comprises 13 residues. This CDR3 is CASSEWHFGEAFF. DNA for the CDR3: TGCGCCAGCAGTGAGTGGCATTTCGGTGAAGCTTTCTTT.

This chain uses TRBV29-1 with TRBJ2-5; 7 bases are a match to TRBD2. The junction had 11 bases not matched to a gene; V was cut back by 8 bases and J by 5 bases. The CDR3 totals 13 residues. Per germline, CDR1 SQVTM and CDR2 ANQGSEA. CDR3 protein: CSSSAGLQETQYF. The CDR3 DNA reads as TGCAGCAGCTCAGCGGGGTTGCAGGAGACCCAGTACTTC.

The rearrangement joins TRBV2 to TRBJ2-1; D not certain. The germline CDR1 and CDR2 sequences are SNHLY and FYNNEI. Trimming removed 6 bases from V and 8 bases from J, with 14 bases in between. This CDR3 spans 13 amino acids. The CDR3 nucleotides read TGTGCCAGCAGCCGCGACTTTGACGATGAGCAGTTCTTC. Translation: CASSRDFDDEQFF.

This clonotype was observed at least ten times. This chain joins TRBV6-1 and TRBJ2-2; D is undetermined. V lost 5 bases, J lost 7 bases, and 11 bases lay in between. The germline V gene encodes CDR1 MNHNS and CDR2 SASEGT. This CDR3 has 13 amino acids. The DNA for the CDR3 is TGTGCCAGCAGTTCTGGAGTTATCGGGGAGCTGTTTTTT. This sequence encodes CASSSGVIGELFF.

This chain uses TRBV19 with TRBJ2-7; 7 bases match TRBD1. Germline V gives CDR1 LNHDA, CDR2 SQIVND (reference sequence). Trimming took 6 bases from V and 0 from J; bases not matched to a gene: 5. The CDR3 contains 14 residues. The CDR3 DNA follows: TGTGCCAGTAGGGGGACAGAGAGCTCCTACGAGCAGTACTTC. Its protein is CASRGTESSYEQYF.

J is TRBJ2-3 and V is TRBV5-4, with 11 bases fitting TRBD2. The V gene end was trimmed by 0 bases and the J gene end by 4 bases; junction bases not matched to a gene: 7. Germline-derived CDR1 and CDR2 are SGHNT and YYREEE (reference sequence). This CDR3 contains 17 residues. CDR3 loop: CASSLDLTGLAADTQYF. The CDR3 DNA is TGTGCCAGCAGCTTGGACCTCACGGGACTAGCGGCAGATACGCAGTATTTT.

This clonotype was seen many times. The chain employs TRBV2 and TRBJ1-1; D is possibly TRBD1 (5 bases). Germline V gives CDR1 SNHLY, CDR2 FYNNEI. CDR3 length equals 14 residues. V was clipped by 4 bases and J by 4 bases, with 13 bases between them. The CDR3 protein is CASSVVSGTTEAFF. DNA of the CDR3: TGTGCCAGCAGTGTCGTCAGTGGGACCACTGAAGCTTTCTTT.

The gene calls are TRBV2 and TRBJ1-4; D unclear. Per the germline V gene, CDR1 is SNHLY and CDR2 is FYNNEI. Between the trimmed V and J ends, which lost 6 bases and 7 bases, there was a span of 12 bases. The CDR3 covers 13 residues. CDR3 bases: TGTGCCAGCAGGGCAGCGGTTGGTGAAAAACTGTTTTTT. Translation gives CASRAAVGEKLFF.

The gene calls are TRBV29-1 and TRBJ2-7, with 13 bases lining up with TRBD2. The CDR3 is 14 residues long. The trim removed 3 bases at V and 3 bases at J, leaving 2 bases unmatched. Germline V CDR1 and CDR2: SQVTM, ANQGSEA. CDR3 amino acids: CSVETSGRLYEQYF. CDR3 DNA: TGCAGCGTTGAGACTAGCGGGAGGCTCTACGAGCAGTACTTC.

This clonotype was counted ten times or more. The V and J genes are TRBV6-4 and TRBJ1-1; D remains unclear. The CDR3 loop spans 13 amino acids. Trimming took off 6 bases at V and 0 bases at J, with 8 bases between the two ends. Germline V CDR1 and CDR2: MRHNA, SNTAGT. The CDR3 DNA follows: TGTGCCAGCAGCAAGGAGATGAACACTGAAGCTTTCTTT. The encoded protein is CASSKEMNTEAFF.

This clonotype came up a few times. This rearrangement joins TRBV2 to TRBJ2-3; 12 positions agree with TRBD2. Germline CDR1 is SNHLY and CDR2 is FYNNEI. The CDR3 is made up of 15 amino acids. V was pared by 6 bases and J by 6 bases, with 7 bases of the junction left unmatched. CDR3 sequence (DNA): TGTGCCAGCAGCCAGACTAGCGGGAGTCCGGATACGCAGTATTTT. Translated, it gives CASSQTSGSPDTQYF.

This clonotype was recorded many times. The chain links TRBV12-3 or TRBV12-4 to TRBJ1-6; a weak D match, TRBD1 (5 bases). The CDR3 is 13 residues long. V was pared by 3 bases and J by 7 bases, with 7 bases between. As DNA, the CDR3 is TGTGCCAGCAGTTTCAGGGAAAATTCACCCCTCCACTTT. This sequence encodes CASSFRENSPLHF.

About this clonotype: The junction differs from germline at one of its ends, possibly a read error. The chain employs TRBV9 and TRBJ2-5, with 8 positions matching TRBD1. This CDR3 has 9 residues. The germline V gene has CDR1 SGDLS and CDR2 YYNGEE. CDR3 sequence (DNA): TGTGCCAGCAGCCGCGGACAGGGCTTC. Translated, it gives CASSRGQGF. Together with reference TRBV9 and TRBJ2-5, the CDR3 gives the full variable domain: DSGVTQTPKHLITATGQRVTLRCSPRSGDLSVYWYQQSLDQGLQFLIQYYNGEERAKGNILERFSAQQFPDLHSELNLSSLELGDSALYFCASSRGQGFGPGTRLLVL.

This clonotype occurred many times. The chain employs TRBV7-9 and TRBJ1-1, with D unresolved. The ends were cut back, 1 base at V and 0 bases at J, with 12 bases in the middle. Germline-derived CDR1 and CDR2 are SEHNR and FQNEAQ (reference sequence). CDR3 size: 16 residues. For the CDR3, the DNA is TGTGCCAGCAGCTTAGTCAAGGACTTTATGAACACTGAAGCTTTCTTT. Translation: CASSLVKDFMNTEAFF.